This T cell receptor beta chain stems from a study of cytomegalovirus exposure and HLA in healthy donors. CDR3 length equals 17 residues. Trimming stripped 0 bases from V and 2 bases from J, with 16 bases between. CDR1 and CDR2 (germline): SGDLS, YYNGEE. PCR employed 60 Vbeta and 13 Jbeta primers. Generated by immunoSEQ multiplex PCR, the TCRdb table keeps only in-frame clones and is missing some. Of some 130,000 clones detected, 60% to 80% appear once; the ten largest clones hold 1.1%. The source of this sequence is a male donor in good health and CMV-seronegative. The V and J genes are TRBV9 and TRBJ2-3; D uncertain. The sequenced sample consisted of PBMCs. The CDR3 nucleotides read TGTGCCAGCAGCGTAGCTCAGGCAGCCTTGACCACAGATACGCAGTATTTT. Its protein product is CASSVAQAALTTDTQYF.